The 13 T cell receptor beta chains presented below share a single source sample, sequenced in a study of tumor T cells in aggressive B-cell lymphoma. Clones were sequenced by immunoSEQ multiplex PCR, and TCRdb holds only the in-frame ones, with some missing. The profile shows about 390 clones, less than 95% of them singletons. The sequencing input was tumor tissue. These receptors originate from an adult with diffuse large B cell lymphoma.

The chain links TRBV7-9 to TRBJ2-1; 7 bases map to TRBD2. V was pared by 1 base and J by 2 bases, with 14 bases of the junction left unmatched. The germline V gene has CDR1 SEHNR and CDR2 FQNEAQ (reference sequence). The CDR3 runs 19 residues. CDR3 coding DNA: TGTGCCAGCAGCTTAGGGGGGGGTTGGGGAGTAAGGACCTACAATGAGCAGTTCTTC. Protein: CASSLGGGWGVRTYNEQFF.

The chain combines TRBV19 with TRBJ1-1; D is uncertain. CDR1 and CDR2 (germline): LNHDA, SQIVND (reference sequence). Trimming took 3 bases from V and 5 from J, leaving 19 bases between them. This CDR3 contains 16 residues. The DNA for the CDR3 is TGTGCCAGTAGTATTGGTCATGCCGGGAGAGGGACTGAAGCTTTCTTT. Amino acids: CASSIGHAGRGTEAFF.

This chain links TRBV11-3 with TRBJ2-2; D gene unclear. The CDR3 is 13 amino acids. V was clipped by 3 bases and J by 4 bases, with 6 bases between them. CDR1 and CDR2 (germline): SGHNT, YENEEA. In DNA, the CDR3 is TGTGCCAGCAGCTTGGGCTCCACCGGGGAGCTGTTTTTT. Amino acids: CASSLGSTGELFF.

The chain couples TRBV18 to TRBJ1-4, with D hard to call. V lost 3 bases to trimming and J lost 3 bases, with 14 bases between them. Germline V gene sequence: CDR1 KGHSH, CDR2 LQKENI. The CDR3 has 16 residues. The CDR3 bases are TGTGCCAGCTCACCTACGTCTCCGGGGTCTAATGAAAAACTGTTTTTT. Its translation: CASSPTSPGSNEKLFF.

Note on this clone: The junction shows a germline mismatch at one end, possibly a read error. The V gene is TRBV7-7, the J gene TRBJ1-3; tentatively, D is TRBD1 (5 bases). Looked up from germline, CDR1 is SSHAT and CDR2 is FNYEAQ (reference sequence). The CDR3 runs to 15 residues. DNA for the CDR3: TGTGCTAGCAGCTTATCCGGGGGCTCTGGAAACACCATATATTTT. Its protein product is CASSLSGGSGNTIYF.

This clone was seen just once. V gene TRBV28 combines with J gene TRBJ2-7; D not certain. The CDR3 runs 12 residues. Germline CDR1 reads MDHEN; CDR2 reads SYDVKM. The ends were cut back, 5 bases at V and 7 bases at J, with 12 bases in the middle. CDR3: CASSPTILEQYF. The CDR3 DNA is TGTGCCAGCAGTCCTACGATACTGGAGCAGTACTTC.

This chain links TRBV28 with TRBJ1-2, with 7 positions matching TRBD1. J lost 4 bases, V lost 6 bases, and 8 bases had no gene match. Per the germline V gene, CDR1 is MDHEN and CDR2 is SYDVKM. This CDR3 contains 14 residues. CDR3 protein: CASRRQGLGYGYTF. Here the CDR3 DNA reads TGTGCCAGCAGGAGACAGGGACTTGGCTATGGCTACACCTTC.

This clone was recorded once. This chain connects TRBV7-2 to TRBJ1-5; 9 bases map to TRBD1. V shed 5 bases and J 6 bases; nucleotides not matched to a gene: 5. Germline V CDR1 and CDR2: SGHTA, FQGNSA. The CDR3 has 14 residues. For the CDR3, the DNA is TGTGCCAGCAGCCCGCGACAGGGGGGTCAGCCCCAGCATTTT. Translation gives CASSPRQGGQPQHF.

This chain connects TRBV18 to TRBJ2-6; TRBD1 matches 7 bases. The CDR3 has 17 residues. Losses at the gene ends were 3 bases for V and 0 bases for J; bases not matched to a gene: 5. Germline CDR1 reads KGHSH; CDR2 reads LQKENI. For the CDR3, the DNA is TGTGCCAGCTCACCCTCGACAGGGACCTCTGGGGCCAACGTCCTGACTTTC. Protein product: CASSPSTGTSGANVLTF. Supplemented by reference TRBV18 and TRBJ2-6, the full variable domain reads NAGVMQNPRHLVRRRGQEARLRCSPMKGHSHVYWYRQLPEEGLKFMVYLQKENIIDESGMPKERFSAEFPKEGPSILRIQQVVRGDSAAYFCASSPSTGTSGANVLTFGAGSRLTVL.

The V gene is TRBV4-1, the J gene TRBJ2-1; D ambiguous. CDR1 and CDR2 (germline): MGHRA, YSYEKL. V lost 3 bases and J lost 4, with 7 bases in between. This CDR3 is 13 amino acids long. Here the CDR3 DNA reads TGCGCCAGCAGCCAGTTCGTGTACAATGAGCAGTTCTTC. It yields the protein CASSQFVYNEQFF.

This chain joins TRBV7-8 and TRBJ2-5, with a tentative D call TRBD2 (7 bases). The end of the DNA fits TRBJ2-7 better, so the J call may be wrong. Germline V gives CDR1 SGHVS, CDR2 FQNEAQ. The CDR3 consists of 14 residues. As DNA, the CDR3 is TGTGCCAGCAGCTTGGGGGGGGCCCTAAGCGAGCAGTACTTC. It translates to CASSLGGALSEQYF.

The genes are TRBV19 and TRBJ1-1; D is uncertain. V dropped 1 base and J dropped 4 bases, with 4 bases sitting between them. Germline V CDR1 and CDR2: LNHDA, SQIVND (reference sequence). The CDR3 runs 12 residues. This CDR3 reads CASSIGSTEAFF. CDR3 bases: TGTGCCAGTAGTATAGGGAGCACTGAAGCTTTCTTT.

In its sample, this clone was seen once. The chain uses TRBV2 and TRBJ1-6, with 7 bases that match TRBD1. The ends lost 6 bases at V and 7 bases at J; junction bases unmatched: 3. This CDR3 spans 13 amino acids. Germline V CDR1 and CDR2: SNHLY, FYNNEI. The CDR3 DNA follows: TGTGCCAGCAGGGGGACAGAAAATTCACCCCTCCACTTT. The encoded protein is CASRGTENSPLHF.